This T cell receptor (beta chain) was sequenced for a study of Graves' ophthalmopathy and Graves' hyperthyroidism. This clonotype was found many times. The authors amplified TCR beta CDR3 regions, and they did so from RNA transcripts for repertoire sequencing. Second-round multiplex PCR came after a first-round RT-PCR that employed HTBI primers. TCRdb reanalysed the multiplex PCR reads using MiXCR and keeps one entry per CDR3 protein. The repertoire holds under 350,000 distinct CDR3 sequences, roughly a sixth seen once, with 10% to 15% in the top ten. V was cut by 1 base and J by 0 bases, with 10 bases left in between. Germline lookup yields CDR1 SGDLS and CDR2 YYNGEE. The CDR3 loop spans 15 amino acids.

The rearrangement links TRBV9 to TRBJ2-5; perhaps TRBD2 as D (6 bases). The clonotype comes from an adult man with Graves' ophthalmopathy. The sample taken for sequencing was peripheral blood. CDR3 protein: CASSVNWDYQETQYF. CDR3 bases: TGTGCCAGCAGCGTAAATTGGGACTACCAAGAGACCCAGTACTTC.